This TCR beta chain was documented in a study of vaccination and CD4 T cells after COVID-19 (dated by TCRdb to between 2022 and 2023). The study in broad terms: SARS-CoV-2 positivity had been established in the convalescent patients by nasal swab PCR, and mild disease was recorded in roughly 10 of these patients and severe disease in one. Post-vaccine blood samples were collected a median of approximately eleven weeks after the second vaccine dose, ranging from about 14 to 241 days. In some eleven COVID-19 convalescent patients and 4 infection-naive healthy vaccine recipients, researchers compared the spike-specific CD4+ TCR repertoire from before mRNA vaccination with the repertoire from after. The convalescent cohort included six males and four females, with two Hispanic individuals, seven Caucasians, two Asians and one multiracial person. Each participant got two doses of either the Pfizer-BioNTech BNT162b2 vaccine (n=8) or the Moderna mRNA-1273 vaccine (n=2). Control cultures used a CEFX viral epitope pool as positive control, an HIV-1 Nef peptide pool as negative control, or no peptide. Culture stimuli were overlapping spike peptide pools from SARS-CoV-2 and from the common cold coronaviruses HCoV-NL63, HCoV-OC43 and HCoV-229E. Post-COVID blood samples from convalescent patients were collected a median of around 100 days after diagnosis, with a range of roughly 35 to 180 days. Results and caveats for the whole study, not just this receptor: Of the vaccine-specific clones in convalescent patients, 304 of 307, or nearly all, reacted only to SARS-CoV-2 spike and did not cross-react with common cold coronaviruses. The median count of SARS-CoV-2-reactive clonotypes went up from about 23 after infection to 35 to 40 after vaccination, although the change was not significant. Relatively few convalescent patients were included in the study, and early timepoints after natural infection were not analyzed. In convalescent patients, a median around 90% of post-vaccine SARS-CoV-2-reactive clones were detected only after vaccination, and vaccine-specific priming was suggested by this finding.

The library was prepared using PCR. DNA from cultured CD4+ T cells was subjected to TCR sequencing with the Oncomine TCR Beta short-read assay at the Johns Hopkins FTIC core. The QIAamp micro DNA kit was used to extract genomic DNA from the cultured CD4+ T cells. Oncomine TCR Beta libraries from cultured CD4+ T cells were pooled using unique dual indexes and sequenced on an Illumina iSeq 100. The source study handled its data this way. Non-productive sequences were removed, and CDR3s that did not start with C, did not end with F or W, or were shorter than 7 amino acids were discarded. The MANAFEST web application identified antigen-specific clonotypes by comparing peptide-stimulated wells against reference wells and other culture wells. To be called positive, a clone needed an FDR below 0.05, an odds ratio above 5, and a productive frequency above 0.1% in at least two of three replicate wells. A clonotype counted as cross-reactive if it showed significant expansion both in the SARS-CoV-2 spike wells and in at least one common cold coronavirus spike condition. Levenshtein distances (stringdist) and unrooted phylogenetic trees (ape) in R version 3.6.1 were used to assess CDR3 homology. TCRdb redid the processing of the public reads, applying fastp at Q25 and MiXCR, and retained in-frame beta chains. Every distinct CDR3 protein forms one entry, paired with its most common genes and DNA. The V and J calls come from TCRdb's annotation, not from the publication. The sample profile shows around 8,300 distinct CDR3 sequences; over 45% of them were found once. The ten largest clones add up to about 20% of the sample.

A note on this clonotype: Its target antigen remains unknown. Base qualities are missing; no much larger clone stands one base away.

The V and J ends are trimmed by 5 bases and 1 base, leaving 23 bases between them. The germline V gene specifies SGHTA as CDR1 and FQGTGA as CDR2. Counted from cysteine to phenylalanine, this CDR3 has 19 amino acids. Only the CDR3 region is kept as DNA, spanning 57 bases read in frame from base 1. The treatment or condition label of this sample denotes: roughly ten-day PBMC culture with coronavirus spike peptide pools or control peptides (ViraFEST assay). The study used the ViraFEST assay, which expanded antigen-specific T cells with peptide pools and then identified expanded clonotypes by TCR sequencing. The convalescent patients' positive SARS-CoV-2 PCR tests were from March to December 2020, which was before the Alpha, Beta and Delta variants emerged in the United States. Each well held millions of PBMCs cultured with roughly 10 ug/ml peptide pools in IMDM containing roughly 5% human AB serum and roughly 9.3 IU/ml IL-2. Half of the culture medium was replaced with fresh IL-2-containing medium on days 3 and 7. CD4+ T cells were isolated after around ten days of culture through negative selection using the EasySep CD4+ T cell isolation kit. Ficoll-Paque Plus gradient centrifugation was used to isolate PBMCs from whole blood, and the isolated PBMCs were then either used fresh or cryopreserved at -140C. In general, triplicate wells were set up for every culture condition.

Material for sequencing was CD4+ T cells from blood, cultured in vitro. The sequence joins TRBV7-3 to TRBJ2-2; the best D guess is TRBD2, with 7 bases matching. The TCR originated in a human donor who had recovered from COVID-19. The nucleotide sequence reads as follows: TGTGCCAGCAGCCCCCACGGGGGGCAAGGTCGATTGAACACCGGGGAGCTGTTTTTT. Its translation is CASSPHGGQGRLNTGELFF.